A single sample gave rise to the 26 T cell receptor beta chains below, sequenced in a study of CD8 T cells in Susac syndrome. cDNA came from roughly 0.53 to 1 ug RNA primed by random hexamers. TCRdb reanalysed the immunoSEQ multiplex PCR reads using MiXCR and keeps one entry per CDR3 protein. The sample shows 65,000 to 75,000 distinct CDR3 sequences, over 90% of them seen only once. Sequenced material: CD8+ T cells from PBMCs. All receptors come from a human donor in good health.

The rearrangement uses TRBV28 and TRBJ2-3, with 9 bases lining up with TRBD2. The germline CDR1 and CDR2 sequences are MDHEN and SYDVKM. This CDR3 region has 14 residues. Trimming took 6 bases from V and 3 from J; bases not matched to a gene: 4. The DNA for the CDR3 is TGTGCCAGCAGCATGCGGGGGGGGACAGATACGCAGTATTTT. Protein: CASSMRGGTDTQYF.

In its sample, this clonotype was seen once. This sequence joins TRBV7-2 and TRBJ2-5; D not resolved. Germline V gene data show CDR1 as SGHTA and CDR2 as FQGNSA. This CDR3 is built from 13 residues. Trimming took 3 bases from V and 2 from J, leaving 7 bases between them. The CDR3 reads CASSLSEQETQYF. The CDR3 bases are TGTGCCAGCAGCTTGAGCGAGCAAGAGACCCAGTACTTC.

This clonotype occurred once. The rearrangement links TRBV13 to TRBJ2-1; no clear D gene. The germline gives CDR1 PRHDT, CDR2 FYEKMQ (reference sequence). V shed 4 bases and J shed 6 bases, with 19 bases lying between them. The CDR3 runs 16 residues. CDR3 protein: CASSSRLEPRSNEQFF. DNA of the CDR3: TGTGCCAGCAGCTCCCGACTTGAACCTCGCTCCAATGAGCAGTTCTTC.

This chain joins TRBV7-3 and TRBJ2-3, with 11 bases identical to TRBD2. Germline V gene lookup returns CDR1 SGHTA and CDR2 FQGTGA. The CDR3 runs 17 residues. V lost 1 base, J lost 3 bases, and 6 bases stayed unmatched. For the CDR3, the DNA is TGTGCCAGCAGCTTAAATCCTAGCGGGGGGAGGACAGATACGCAGTATTTT. It codes for CASSLNPSGGRTDTQYF. Supplemented by reference TRBV7-3 and TRBJ2-3, the full variable domain reads GAGVSQTPSNKVTEKGKYVELRCDPISGHTALYWYRQSLGQGPEFLIYFQGTGAADDSGLPNDRFFAVRPEGSVSTLKIQRTERGDSAVYLCASSLNPSGGRTDTQYFGPGTRLTVL.

The chain links TRBV19 to TRBJ1-6, with D possibly matching TRBD1 (5 bases). The CDR3 has 16 amino acids. The germline CDR1 and CDR2 sequences are LNHDA and SQIVND (reference sequence). V was shortened by 4 bases and J by 5 bases, with 15 bases between the two germline ends. CDR3 DNA sequence: TGTGCCAGTAGTAGGACCGGGACGGAGAATAATTCACCCCTCCACTTT. It yields the protein CASSRTGTENNSPLHF.

This chain connects TRBV7-9 to TRBJ2-7; 9 positions match TRBD2. This CDR3 spans 15 amino acids. The V and J ends lost 4 bases and 3 bases, in that order; junction bases with no gene match: 7. The germline gives CDR1 SEHNR, CDR2 FQNEAQ (reference sequence). The CDR3 protein is CASSYGSSGVYEQYV. In DNA form, the CDR3 reads TGTGCCAGCAGCTATGGCTCTAGCGGGGTCTACGAGCAGTACGTC.

This clonotype showed up just once. The chain couples TRBV28 to TRBJ1-5, with 7 positions matching TRBD1. The CDR3 totals 10 residues. The junction had 2 bases not matched to a gene; V was cut back by 6 bases and J by 12 bases. In germline, CDR1 is MDHEN, CDR2 SYDVKM. CDR3 sequence: CASSDRDQHF. CDR3 nucleotides: TGTGCCAGCAGCGACAGGGACCAGCATTTT.

V gene TRBV29-1 combines with J gene TRBJ1-2, with TRBD1 matching over 7 bases. Trimming took 1 base from V and 4 from J; bases not matched to a gene: 3. This CDR3 is built from 13 residues. Looked up from germline, CDR1 is SQVTM and CDR2 is ANQGSEA. The CDR3 is CSVEGQGGYGYTF. The CDR3 nucleotides read TGCAGCGTTGAAGGACAGGGTGGCTATGGCTACACCTTC. The full variable domain, rest sourced from reference TRBV29-1 and TRBJ1-2, is SAVISQKPSRDICQRGTSLTIQCQVDSQVTMMFWYRQQPGQSLTLIATANQGSEATYESGFVIDKFPISRPNLTFSTLTVSNMSPEDSSIYLCSVEGQGGYGYTFGSGTRLTVV.

This chain connects TRBV29-1 to TRBJ2-3, with D hard to call. This CDR3 comprises 10 residues. The ends were cut back, 7 bases at V and 4 bases at J, with 6 bases in the middle. Germline V gene lookup returns CDR1 SQVTM and CDR2 ANQGSEA. CDR3 nucleotides: TGCAGCGGACGGGCAGATACGCAGTATTTT. It is translated as CSGRADTQYF.

J is TRBJ2-1 and V is TRBV7-2; weak D call: TRBD1 (5 bases). The CDR3 sequence is 15 residues long. The ends were cut back, 3 bases at V and 7 bases at J, with 16 bases in the middle. Germline lookup yields CDR1 SGHTA and CDR2 FQGNSA. The CDR3: CASSFSHRLGNEQFF. DNA for the CDR3: TGTGCCAGCAGCTTTAGCCACAGGTTAGGGAATGAGCAGTTCTTC.

This rearrangement joins TRBV12-3 or TRBV12-4 to TRBJ1-6, with a weak D call TRBD1 (5 bases). V was pared by 8 bases and J by 5 bases, with 16 bases between. The CDR3 has 15 residues. The CDR3 sequence: CASRERAGDNSPLHF. As DNA, the CDR3 is TGTGCCAGCCGGGAGCGGGCGGGGGATAATTCACCCCTCCACTTT.

This rearrangement joins TRBV7-9 to TRBJ1-4, with a weak D call TRBD1 (6 bases). This CDR3 is 16 amino acids long. The V gene lost 0 bases and the J gene lost 8 bases, with 16 bases spanning the gap. Germline lookup yields CDR1 SEHNR and CDR2 FQNEAQ (reference sequence). CDR3 bases: TGTGCCAGCAGCTTAGCCGCCAGGGGATCCGGGGAAAAACTGTTTTTT. Protein sequence: CASSLAARGSGEKLFF. The variable domain in full, completed from reference TRBV7-9 and TRBJ1-4, reads DTGVSQNPRHKITKRGQNVTFRCDPISEHNRLYWYRQTLGQGPEFLTYFQNEAQLEKSRLLSDRFSAERPKGSFSTLEIQRTEQGDSAMYLCASSLAARGSGEKLFFGSGTQLSVL.

V usage is TRBV27 and J usage is TRBJ1-5; 12 nucleotides match TRBD1. The CDR3 is 18 residues long. V dropped 4 bases and J dropped 2; count of bases not matched to a gene: 9. From germline, CDR1 is MNHEY and CDR2 SMNVEV (reference sequence). The CDR3 loop reads CASSSQGTGGEGNQPQHF. The CDR3 nucleotides are TGTGCCAGCAGTTCTCAGGGGACAGGGGGCGAAGGCAATCAGCCCCAGCATTTT.

This sequence joins TRBV7-9 and TRBJ2-1; D is uncertain. The CDR3 sequence is 13 residues long. V gave up 1 base and J gave up 2 bases, with 3 bases separating them. Per germline, CDR1 SEHNR and CDR2 FQNEAQ (reference sequence). The CDR3 sequence is CASSLVTYNEQFF. In DNA form, the CDR3 reads TGTGCCAGCAGCTTAGTCACCTACAATGAGCAGTTCTTC.

This sequence joins TRBV12-3 or TRBV12-4 and TRBJ2-1, with TRBD1 matching 9 bases. Germline trimming cut 5 bases from V and 2 bases from J; bases unmatched to any gene: 4. The CDR3 is 15 residues long. The CDR3 is CASSEQGAAYNEQFF. Written as DNA, the CDR3 is TGTGCCAGCAGTGAACAGGGGGCGGCCTACAATGAGCAGTTCTTC.

The V gene is TRBV19, the J gene TRBJ2-3, with D unclear. Germline loops: CDR1 LNHDA, CDR2 SQIVND (reference sequence). The CDR3 is made up of 15 amino acids. Trimming shortened V by 0 bases and J by 2 bases, and 9 bases separated the two germline ends. Written as DNA, the CDR3 is TGTGCCAGTAGTATAGATCGTGGGTTCACAGATACGCAGTATTTT. It yields the protein CASSIDRGFTDTQYF.

Here the CDR3 DNA reads TGTGCCAGCAGTCTCTCCGGACAGCTATTCTCTGGGGCCAACGTCCTGACTTTC. Protein product: CASSLSGQLFSGANVLTF. This chain joins TRBV27 and TRBJ2-6; D may be TRBD1 (6 bases). The CDR3 runs 18 residues. Trimming left V 5 bases short and J 0 bases short, with 17 bases between. CDR1 and CDR2 (germline): MNHEY, SMNVEV (reference sequence).

The CDR3 sequence: CASSTDAEGNTIYF. The CDR3, as DNA: TGTGCCAGCAGCACGGACGCAGAGGGAAACACCATATATTTT. J is TRBJ1-3 and V is TRBV28; unclear D gene. The V and J ends lost 6 bases and 4 bases respectively, with 13 bases between them. Germline CDR1 and CDR2: MDHEN and SYDVKM. The CDR3 is made up of 14 amino acids. The full variable domain, with the rest looked up from reference TRBV28 and TRBJ1-3, is DVKVTQSSRYLVKRTGEKVFLECVQDMDHENMFWYRQDPGLGLRLIYFSYDVKMKEKGDIPEGYSVSREKKERFSLILESASTNQTSMYLCASSTDAEGNTIYFGEGSWLTVV.

This chain connects TRBV7-9 to TRBJ2-1; no clear D gene. This CDR3 has 14 residues. Per the germline V gene, CDR1 is SEHNR and CDR2 is FQNEAQ (reference sequence). The V end was cut by 7 bases, the J end by 10 bases, with 20 bases between. The CDR3 sequence: CASNLPEGSIEQFF. The CDR3 DNA reads as TGTGCCAGCAACCTCCCGGAAGGATCTATCGAGCAGTTCTTC.

J is TRBJ2-1 and V is TRBV4-3, with 9 bases aligning to TRBD2. There are 16 residues in the CDR3. From germline, CDR1 is LGHNA and CDR2 YSLEER. The J segment lost 7 bases and the V segment lost 1 base, leaving 8 bases of the junction unmatched. The DNA of the CDR3 is TGCGCCAGCAGCCAAGGGGGCGAGCGGGGGGAAAATGAGCAGTTCTTC. This sequence encodes CASSQGGERGENEQFF.

The V gene is TRBV5-1, the J gene TRBJ2-7, with 10 bases aligning to TRBD1. Trimming removed 4 bases from V and 0 bases from J; junction bases left unmatched: 7. The CDR3 extends over 16 amino acids. Germline V gene data show CDR1 as SGHRS and CDR2 as YFSETQ. The CDR3 DNA reads TGCGCCAGCAGCCCGGGACAGGGGATGAGCTCCTACGAGCAGTACTTC. Protein product: CASSPGQGMSSYEQYF.

This clonotype was seen more than once but under ten times. V is TRBV4-1 and J is TRBJ2-7, with 9 positions matching TRBD1. Germline V gene lookup returns CDR1 MGHRA and CDR2 YSYEKL. With 3 bases clipped from V and 4 bases from J, the junction kept 1 base outside the gene matches. CDR3 length: 13 amino acids. The DNA of the CDR3 is TGCGCCAGCAGCCAGGACAGGGGTTACGAGCAGTACGTC. Translation: CASSQDRGYEQYV.

The rearrangement links TRBV7-9 to TRBJ1-4; D perhaps matches TRBD1 (5 bases). Germline V gene lookup returns CDR1 SEHNR and CDR2 FQNEAQ (reference sequence). V lost 3 bases and J 8 bases, leaving 10 bases between the germline ends. The CDR3 length is 13 residues. The CDR3 nucleotides read TGTGCCAGCAGCTTCAGGGCCTGGGAAAAACTGTTTTTT. Its protein is CASSFRAWEKLFF.

This clonotype has just one count. V gene TRBV4-1 combines with J gene TRBJ2-1, with unresolved D. The V gene's germline CDR1 is MGHRA and CDR2 YSYEKL. This CDR3 has 16 residues. V lost 0 bases and J 4 bases, leaving 13 bases between the germline ends. CDR3 nucleotide sequence: TGCGCCAGCAGCCAAGATCTACTAAGAAATTACAATGAGCAGTTCTTC. Its translation: CASSQDLLRNYNEQFF.

The chain couples TRBV12-3 or TRBV12-4 to TRBJ2-5, with D hard to call. The CDR3 sequence is 14 residues long. Trimming pared 3 bases from V and 4 bases from J, leaving 12 bases between. CDR3: CASSFVTPSETQYF. The DNA for the CDR3 is TGTGCCAGCAGTTTCGTGACCCCGTCAGAGACCCAGTACTTC.

This chain uses TRBV7-6 with TRBJ2-2; no clear D gene. Germline V gives CDR1 SGHVS, CDR2 FNYEAQ. Trimming removed 4 bases at V and 1 base at J, with 7 bases between. This CDR3 spans 14 amino acids. This chain's CDR3 is CASSSDMNTGELFF. CDR3 DNA sequence: TGTGCCAGCAGCTCCGACATGAACACCGGGGAGCTGTTTTTT.